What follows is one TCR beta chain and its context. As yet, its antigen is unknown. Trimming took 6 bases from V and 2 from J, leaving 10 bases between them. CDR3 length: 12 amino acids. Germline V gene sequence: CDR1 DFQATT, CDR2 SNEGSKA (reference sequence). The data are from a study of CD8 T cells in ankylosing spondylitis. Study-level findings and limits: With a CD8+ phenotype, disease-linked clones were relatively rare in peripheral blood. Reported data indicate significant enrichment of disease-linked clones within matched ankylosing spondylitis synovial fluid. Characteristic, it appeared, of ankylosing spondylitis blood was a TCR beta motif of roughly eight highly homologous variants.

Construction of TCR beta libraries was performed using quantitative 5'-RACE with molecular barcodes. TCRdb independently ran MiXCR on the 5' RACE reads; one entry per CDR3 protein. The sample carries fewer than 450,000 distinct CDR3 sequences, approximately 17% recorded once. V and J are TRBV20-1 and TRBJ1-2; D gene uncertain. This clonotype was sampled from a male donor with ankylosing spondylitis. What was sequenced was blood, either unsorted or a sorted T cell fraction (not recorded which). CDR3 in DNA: TGCAGTGCGGACGAGGGCAACTATGGCTACACCTTC. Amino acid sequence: CSADEGNYGYTF.